These 18 T cell receptor beta chains share one sample of origin, sequenced in a study of blood T cells in healthy people across ages. It was with a sample-barcoded 5' primer and a J-beta primer mix that a second PCR of about 6 to 12 cycles was run. One entry per CDR3 protein, called by TCRdb with MiXCR from the 5' RACE reads. This table holds about 970,000 distinct CDR3 sequences, around 54% found once. Sequencing was done on a sample of blood. The source is a woman between 55 and 75 years old in good health.

This chain joins TRBV28 and TRBJ2-2, with TRBD1 matching 8 bases. The CDR3 totals 14 residues. The V and J ends lost 8 bases and 8 bases, in that order; junction bases with no gene match: 10. Germline V CDR1 and CDR2: MDHEN, SYDVKM. This CDR3 is CASRIPRGRGELFF. CDR3 coding DNA: TGTGCCAGCCGGATACCCAGGGGGCGAGGGGAGCTGTTTTTT.

The chain carries TRBV27 and TRBJ2-3; D not resolved. CDR3 length equals 15 residues. The V gene lost 3 bases and the J gene lost 4 bases, with 14 bases spanning the gap. The V gene's germline CDR1 is MNHEY and CDR2 SMNVEV (reference sequence). The CDR3 region is CASSFVQSRADTQYF. CDR3 coding DNA: TGTGCCAGCAGTTTCGTACAGAGTAGGGCAGATACGCAGTATTTT.

The rearrangement joins TRBV2 to TRBJ2-1; TRBD2 agrees at 11 bases. The CDR3 is 15 amino acids. Per germline, CDR1 SNHLY and CDR2 FYNNEI. The V segment lost 8 bases and the J segment 4 bases; nucleotides outside the gene matches: 7. CDR3 amino acids: CASRPSGRSYNEQFF. Here the CDR3 DNA reads TGTGCCAGCCGTCCTAGCGGGAGGAGTTACAATGAGCAGTTCTTC.

The CDR3 loop reads CSARPPGQGTGELFF. CDR3 nucleotide sequence: TGCAGTGCTAGACCGCCCGGACAGGGTACCGGGGAGCTGTTTTTT. The chain employs TRBV20-1 and TRBJ2-2; 8 positions match TRBD1. This CDR3 region has 15 residues. CDR1 is DFQATT, CDR2 SNEGSKA, per germline (reference sequence). J was trimmed by 5 bases and V by 2 bases; bases with no gene match: 7.

V gene TRBV28 combines with J gene TRBJ2-4; D remains unclear. Germline V gene sequence: CDR1 MDHEN, CDR2 SYDVKM. V was cut by 7 bases and J by 1 base, with 8 bases left in between. CDR3 length equals 13 residues. The CDR3 bases are TGTGCCAGCAAAATTCGGGCCAAAAACATTCAGTACTTC. It encodes CASKIRAKNIQYF. Full variable domain (rest looked up from reference TRBV28 and TRBJ2-4): DVKVTQSSRYLVKRTGEKVFLECVQDMDHENMFWYRQDPGLGLRLIYFSYDVKMKEKGDIPEGYSVSREKKERFSLILESASTNQTSMYLCASKIRAKNIQYFGAGTRLSVL.

J is TRBJ2-5 and V is TRBV24-1; 8 nucleotides align to TRBD1. In germline, CDR1 is KGHDR, CDR2 SFDVKD. The CDR3 is 15 amino acids. With 4 bases clipped from V and 1 base from J, the junction kept 4 bases outside the gene matches. The CDR3: CATSDLGQGQETQYF. The CDR3 nucleotides are TGTGCCACCAGTGACCTCGGACAGGGCCAAGAGACCCAGTACTTC.

V usage is TRBV6-2 or TRBV6-3 and J usage is TRBJ1-4, with D hard to call. This CDR3 has 15 residues. Deletions cut 6 bases from V and 3 bases from J, with 14 bases between. CDR1 is MNHEY and CDR2 is SVGEGT in the germline V gene. The CDR3 coding sequence is TGTGCCAGCAGCCGCCCGGGGTCAGCTAATGAAAAACTGTTTTTT. Its translation: CASSRPGSANEKLFF.

This clonotype showed up just a few times. The chain uses TRBV6-5 and TRBJ2-4; D may be TRBD2 (6 bases). The CDR3 is 15 amino acids. Per the germline V gene, CDR1 is MNHEY and CDR2 is SVGAGI. The V end lost 7 bases, the J end lost 9 bases, and 22 bases lay between the germline ends. CDR3 DNA: TGTGCCAGCACCCCACGAAGGGGACTGGAGATCATTCAGTACTTC. It specifies CASTPRRGLEIIQYF.

In DNA, the CDR3 is TGTGCCAGCACCGGGGCTGGACTAGCGGGAGGAGAGACCCAGTACTTC. Translation: CASTGAGLAGGETQYF. The chain combines TRBV7-2 with TRBJ2-5; TRBD2 matches 14 bases. Germline CDR1 reads SGHTA; CDR2 reads FQGNSA. This CDR3 is built from 16 residues. Trimming removed 7 bases from V and 4 bases from J; junction bases left unmatched: 8.

The genes are TRBV28 and TRBJ2-5; perhaps TRBD1 as D (5 bases). The CDR3 is 11 residues long. CDR1 is MDHEN and CDR2 is SYDVKM in the germline V gene. The V and J ends lost 6 bases and 7 bases respectively, with 9 bases between them. The CDR3 DNA follows: TGTGCCAGCAGACTCCAGGGGACCCAGTACTTC. Translating it yields CASRLQGTQYF.

This clonotype was seen once. The rearrangement uses TRBV7-2 and TRBJ2-7; TRBD2 matches 7 bases. The CDR3 totals 13 residues. Germline CDR1 is SGHTA and CDR2 is FQGNSA. The junction had 1 base not matched to a gene; V was cut back by 4 bases and J by 1 base. In DNA form, the CDR3 reads TGTGCCAGCAGCTGGGACTATTCCTACGAGCAGTACTTC. Protein product: CASSWDYSYEQYF. The variable domain in full, completed from reference TRBV7-2 and TRBJ2-7, reads GAGVSQSPSNKVTEKGKDVELRCDPISGHTALYWYRQSLGQGLEFLIYFQGNSAPDKSGLPSDRFSAERTGGSVSTLTIQRTQQEDSAVYLCASSWDYSYEQYFGPGTRLTVT.

This clonotype showed up many times. This chain uses TRBV29-1 with TRBJ2-5; 8 nucleotides agree with TRBD2. Germline lookup yields CDR1 SQVTM and CDR2 ANQGSEA. CDR3 size: 14 residues. The junction had 8 bases not matched to a gene; V was cut back by 7 bases and J by 1 base. CDR3 sequence (DNA): TGCAGCGCGGGGGGGTTTAGGCTCCAAGAGACCCAGTACTTC. It codes for CSAGGFRLQETQYF.

CDR3 residues: CASSLVGAQAGETQYF. The DNA for the CDR3 is TGTGCCAGCAGCTTAGTTGGGGCTCAGGCAGGGGAGACCCAGTACTTC. The J gene is TRBJ2-7, the V gene TRBV7-3; D possibly corresponds to TRBD1 (5 bases). The J call may be in error: the DNA end matches TRBJ2-5 better. Germline V gene lookup returns CDR1 SGHTA and CDR2 FQGTGA. The CDR3 length is 16 residues.

The chain has TRBV7-8 and TRBJ2-2; the match to TRBD1 covers 10 bases. The J segment lost 3 bases and the V segment lost 4 bases, leaving 11 bases of the junction unmatched. There are 18 residues in the CDR3. Germline-derived CDR1 and CDR2 are SGHVS and FQNEAQ. CDR3: CASSWNVGTGEDTGELFF. The CDR3, as DNA: TGTGCCAGCAGCTGGAATGTAGGGACAGGGGAGGACACCGGGGAGCTGTTTTTT.

This clonotype was seen at least ten times. The gene calls are TRBV3-1 and TRBJ2-7; maybe TRBD2 (6 bases). Germline values: CDR1 LGHDT, CDR2 YNNKEL (reference sequence). CDR3 length: 15 amino acids. V lost 4 bases, J lost 0 bases, and 13 bases lay in between. CDR3 DNA sequence: TGTGCCAGCAGCCTCACGGGACTCGTCTCCTACGAGCAGTACTTC. The encoded protein is CASSLTGLVSYEQYF.

This clonotype showed up just a few times. The junction departs from the called germline gene at one end, perhaps through a read error. In DNA form, the CDR3 reads TGTGCCAGCAGTTATGTAAATGAGAAACTGTTTTTT. Its translation: CASSYVNEKLFF. The J gene is TRBJ1-4, the V gene TRBV6-6, with D unresolved. The germline V gene has CDR1 MNHNY and CDR2 SVGAGI (reference sequence). This CDR3 region has 12 residues.

The chain is built from TRBV7-8 and TRBJ2-3; D perhaps matches TRBD2 (5 bases). Germline lookup yields CDR1 SGHVS and CDR2 FQNEAQ. V shed 2 bases and J shed 1 base, with 13 bases lying between them. The CDR3 has 16 residues. The CDR3 protein is CASSLSTMGGTDTQYF. As DNA, the CDR3 is TGTGCCAGCAGCTTATCGACCATGGGAGGCACAGATACGCAGTATTTT.

CDR3 bases: TGCGCCAGCTCGAAGGACTCCGGCAGATACTATGGCTACACCTTC. Protein: CASSKDSGRYYGYTF. The chain uses TRBV5-1 and TRBJ1-2, with no clear D. The germline V and J ends were trimmed by 7 bases and 3 bases, with 19 bases remaining between them. Per germline, CDR1 SGHRS and CDR2 YFSETQ. This CDR3 is built from 15 residues.